This T cell receptor beta chain comes out of a study of T cell responses to AZD1222 COVID-19 vaccine. Study-level information: Pooled samples include second doses given at about 4 or 12 weeks.

The CDR3 consists of 12 residues. Germline CDR1 is SGHTA and CDR2 is FQGNSA. The V gene lost 2 bases and the J gene lost 4 bases, with 3 bases spanning the gap. With respect to this clone: Its antigen is as yet unknown.

Study observations and caveats: It should be noted that donors were predominantly white British and more often female, and clonal diversity was possibly underestimated. Repertoires in all cases were sampled only once the peak T cell response had passed. Researchers report vaccine-associated CD4 TCRs spanning spike, with dominance at 160-218 and 743-854.

Repertoires were generated with immunoSEQ multiplex PCR, while TCRdb's copy carries only in-frame clones and drops some. The sample yields about 78,000 clones, approximately 86% seen once. Material: peripheral blood, obtained on day 0 of AZD1222 vaccination. The genes are TRBV7-2 and TRBJ1-3; no firm D call. The sequence derives from an adult in good health. This CDR3 reads CASSLTGNTIYF. As DNA, the CDR3 is TGTGCCAGCAGCTTAACCGGAAACACCATATATTTT.